A single TCR beta chain is shown here with its context. Its cognate antigen is unknown. Libraries were prepared by immunoSEQ multiplex PCR; TCRdb keeps only in-frame clonotypes and omits some of them. The data hold some 80,000 clones, with more than 80% observed a single time. This specimen comes from a study of OX40 agonist ivuxolimab in advanced cancers. General study points: Expanded clones were, on average, more numerous among CD8+ T cells than CD4+.

V lost 0 bases, J lost 3 bases, and 9 bases stayed unmatched. In germline, CDR1 is LGHNA, CDR2 YNFKEQ. This CDR3 comprises 18 residues. The chain links TRBV4-2 to TRBJ1-2; 11 nucleotides agree with TRBD1. The sequence came from an adult with an advanced solid tumor such as melanoma, head and neck, liver or kidney cancer. The input for sequencing was CD4+ or CD8+ T cells sorted from blood, taken in a trial of the OX40 agonist ivuxolimab. The DNA for the CDR3 is TGTGCCAGCAGCCAAGACCTCTCCGGGACAGGGGGTCACTATGGCTACACCTTC. It translates to CASSQDLSGTGGHYGYTF.